This entry is about one T cell receptor beta chain. Healthy bone marrow donors made up the donor group. The sample is drawn from a study of cytomegalovirus exposure and HLA in healthy donors. This PCR relied on a set of 60 Vbeta primers and 13 Jbeta primers. Sequencing was performed with immunoSEQ multiplex PCR; in TCRdb, only in-frame clones are kept and a portion is missing. The data contain about 55,000 clones, over 55% of them singletons. Sample: PBMCs. This TCR was recovered from a man between 40 and 49 years old in good health and CMV-seropositive.

The CDR3 DNA is TGCGCCAGCAGTGAGCGGACAGGGGGCAACACTGAAGCTTTCTTT. Translated: CASSERTGGNTEAFF. The chain carries TRBV10-1 and TRBJ1-1; 11 nucleotides agree with TRBD1. Unmatched junction bases numbered 1, after V lost 2 bases and J lost 2 bases. The CDR3 length is 15 residues. Per the germline V gene, CDR1 is WNHNN and CDR2 is SYGVQD (reference sequence).